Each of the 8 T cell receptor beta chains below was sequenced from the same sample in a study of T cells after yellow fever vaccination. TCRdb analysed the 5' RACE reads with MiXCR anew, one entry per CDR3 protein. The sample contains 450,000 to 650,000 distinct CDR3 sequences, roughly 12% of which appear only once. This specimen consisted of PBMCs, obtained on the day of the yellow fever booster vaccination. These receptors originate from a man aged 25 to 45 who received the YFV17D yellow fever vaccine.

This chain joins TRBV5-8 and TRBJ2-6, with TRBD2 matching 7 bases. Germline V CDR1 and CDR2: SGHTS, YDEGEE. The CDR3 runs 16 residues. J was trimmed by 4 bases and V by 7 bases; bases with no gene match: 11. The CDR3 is CASPLAGGTGANVLTF. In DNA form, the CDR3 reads TGTGCCAGCCCCCTCGCCGGGGGGACCGGGGCCAACGTCCTGACTTTC.

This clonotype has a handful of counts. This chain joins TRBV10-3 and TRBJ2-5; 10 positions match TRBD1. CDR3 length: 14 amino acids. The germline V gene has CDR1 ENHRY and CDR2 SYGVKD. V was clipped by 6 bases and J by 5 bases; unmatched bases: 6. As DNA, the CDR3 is TGTGCCATCAGCGGACAGGGGGGATCGGAGACCCAGTACTTC. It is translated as CAISGQGGSETQYF.

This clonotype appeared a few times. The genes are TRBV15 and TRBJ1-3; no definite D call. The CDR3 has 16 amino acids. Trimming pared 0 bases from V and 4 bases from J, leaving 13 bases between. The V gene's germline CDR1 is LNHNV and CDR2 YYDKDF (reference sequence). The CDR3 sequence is CATSREVVGSGNTIYF. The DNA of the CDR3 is TGTGCCACCAGCAGAGAAGTCGTTGGTTCGGGAAACACCATATATTTT.

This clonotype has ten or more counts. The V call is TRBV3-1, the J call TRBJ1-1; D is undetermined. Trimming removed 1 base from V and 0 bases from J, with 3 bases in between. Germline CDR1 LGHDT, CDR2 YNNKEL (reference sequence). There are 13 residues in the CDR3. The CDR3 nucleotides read TGTGCCAGCAGCCAAGGGTTGAACACTGAAGCTTTCTTT. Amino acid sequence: CASSQGLNTEAFF.

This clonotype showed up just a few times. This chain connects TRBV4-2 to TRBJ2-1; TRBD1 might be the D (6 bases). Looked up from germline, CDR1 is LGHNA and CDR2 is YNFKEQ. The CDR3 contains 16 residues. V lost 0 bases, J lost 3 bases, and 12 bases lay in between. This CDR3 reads CASSQDLGQDYNEQFF. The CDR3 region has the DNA TGTGCCAGCAGCCAAGACTTGGGACAAGACTACAATGAGCAGTTCTTC.

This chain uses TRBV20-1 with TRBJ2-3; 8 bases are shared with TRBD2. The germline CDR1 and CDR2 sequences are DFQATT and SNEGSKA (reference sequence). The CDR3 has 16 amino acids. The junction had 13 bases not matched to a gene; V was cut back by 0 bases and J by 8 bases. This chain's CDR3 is CSARDAASGSVFTQYF. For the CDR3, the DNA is TGCAGTGCTAGAGATGCGGCTAGCGGGTCCGTCTTTACGCAGTATTTT.

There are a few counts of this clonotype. The CDR3: CASLPSGRGETQYF. The CDR3, as DNA: TGTGCCAGCCTTCCTAGCGGGAGGGGGGAGACCCAGTACTTC. The V call is TRBV28, the J call TRBJ2-5; 12 bases agree with TRBD2. The CDR3 loop spans 14 amino acids. The V and J ends lost 8 bases and 5 bases, in that order; junction bases with no gene match: 6. Germline CDR1 MDHEN, CDR2 SYDVKM. The entire variable domain, with the rest obtained from reference TRBV28 and TRBJ2-5, is as follows: DVKVTQSSRYLVKRTGEKVFLECVQDMDHENMFWYRQDPGLGLRLIYFSYDVKMKEKGDIPEGYSVSREKKERFSLILESASTNQTSMYLCASLPSGRGETQYFGPGTRLLVL.

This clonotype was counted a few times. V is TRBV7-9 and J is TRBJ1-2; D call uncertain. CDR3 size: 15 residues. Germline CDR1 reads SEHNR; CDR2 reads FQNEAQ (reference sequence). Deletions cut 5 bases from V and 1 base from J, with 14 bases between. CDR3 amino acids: CASSPTGRFNYGYTF. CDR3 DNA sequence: TGTGCCAGCAGCCCAACGGGGAGATTTAACTATGGCTACACCTTC.